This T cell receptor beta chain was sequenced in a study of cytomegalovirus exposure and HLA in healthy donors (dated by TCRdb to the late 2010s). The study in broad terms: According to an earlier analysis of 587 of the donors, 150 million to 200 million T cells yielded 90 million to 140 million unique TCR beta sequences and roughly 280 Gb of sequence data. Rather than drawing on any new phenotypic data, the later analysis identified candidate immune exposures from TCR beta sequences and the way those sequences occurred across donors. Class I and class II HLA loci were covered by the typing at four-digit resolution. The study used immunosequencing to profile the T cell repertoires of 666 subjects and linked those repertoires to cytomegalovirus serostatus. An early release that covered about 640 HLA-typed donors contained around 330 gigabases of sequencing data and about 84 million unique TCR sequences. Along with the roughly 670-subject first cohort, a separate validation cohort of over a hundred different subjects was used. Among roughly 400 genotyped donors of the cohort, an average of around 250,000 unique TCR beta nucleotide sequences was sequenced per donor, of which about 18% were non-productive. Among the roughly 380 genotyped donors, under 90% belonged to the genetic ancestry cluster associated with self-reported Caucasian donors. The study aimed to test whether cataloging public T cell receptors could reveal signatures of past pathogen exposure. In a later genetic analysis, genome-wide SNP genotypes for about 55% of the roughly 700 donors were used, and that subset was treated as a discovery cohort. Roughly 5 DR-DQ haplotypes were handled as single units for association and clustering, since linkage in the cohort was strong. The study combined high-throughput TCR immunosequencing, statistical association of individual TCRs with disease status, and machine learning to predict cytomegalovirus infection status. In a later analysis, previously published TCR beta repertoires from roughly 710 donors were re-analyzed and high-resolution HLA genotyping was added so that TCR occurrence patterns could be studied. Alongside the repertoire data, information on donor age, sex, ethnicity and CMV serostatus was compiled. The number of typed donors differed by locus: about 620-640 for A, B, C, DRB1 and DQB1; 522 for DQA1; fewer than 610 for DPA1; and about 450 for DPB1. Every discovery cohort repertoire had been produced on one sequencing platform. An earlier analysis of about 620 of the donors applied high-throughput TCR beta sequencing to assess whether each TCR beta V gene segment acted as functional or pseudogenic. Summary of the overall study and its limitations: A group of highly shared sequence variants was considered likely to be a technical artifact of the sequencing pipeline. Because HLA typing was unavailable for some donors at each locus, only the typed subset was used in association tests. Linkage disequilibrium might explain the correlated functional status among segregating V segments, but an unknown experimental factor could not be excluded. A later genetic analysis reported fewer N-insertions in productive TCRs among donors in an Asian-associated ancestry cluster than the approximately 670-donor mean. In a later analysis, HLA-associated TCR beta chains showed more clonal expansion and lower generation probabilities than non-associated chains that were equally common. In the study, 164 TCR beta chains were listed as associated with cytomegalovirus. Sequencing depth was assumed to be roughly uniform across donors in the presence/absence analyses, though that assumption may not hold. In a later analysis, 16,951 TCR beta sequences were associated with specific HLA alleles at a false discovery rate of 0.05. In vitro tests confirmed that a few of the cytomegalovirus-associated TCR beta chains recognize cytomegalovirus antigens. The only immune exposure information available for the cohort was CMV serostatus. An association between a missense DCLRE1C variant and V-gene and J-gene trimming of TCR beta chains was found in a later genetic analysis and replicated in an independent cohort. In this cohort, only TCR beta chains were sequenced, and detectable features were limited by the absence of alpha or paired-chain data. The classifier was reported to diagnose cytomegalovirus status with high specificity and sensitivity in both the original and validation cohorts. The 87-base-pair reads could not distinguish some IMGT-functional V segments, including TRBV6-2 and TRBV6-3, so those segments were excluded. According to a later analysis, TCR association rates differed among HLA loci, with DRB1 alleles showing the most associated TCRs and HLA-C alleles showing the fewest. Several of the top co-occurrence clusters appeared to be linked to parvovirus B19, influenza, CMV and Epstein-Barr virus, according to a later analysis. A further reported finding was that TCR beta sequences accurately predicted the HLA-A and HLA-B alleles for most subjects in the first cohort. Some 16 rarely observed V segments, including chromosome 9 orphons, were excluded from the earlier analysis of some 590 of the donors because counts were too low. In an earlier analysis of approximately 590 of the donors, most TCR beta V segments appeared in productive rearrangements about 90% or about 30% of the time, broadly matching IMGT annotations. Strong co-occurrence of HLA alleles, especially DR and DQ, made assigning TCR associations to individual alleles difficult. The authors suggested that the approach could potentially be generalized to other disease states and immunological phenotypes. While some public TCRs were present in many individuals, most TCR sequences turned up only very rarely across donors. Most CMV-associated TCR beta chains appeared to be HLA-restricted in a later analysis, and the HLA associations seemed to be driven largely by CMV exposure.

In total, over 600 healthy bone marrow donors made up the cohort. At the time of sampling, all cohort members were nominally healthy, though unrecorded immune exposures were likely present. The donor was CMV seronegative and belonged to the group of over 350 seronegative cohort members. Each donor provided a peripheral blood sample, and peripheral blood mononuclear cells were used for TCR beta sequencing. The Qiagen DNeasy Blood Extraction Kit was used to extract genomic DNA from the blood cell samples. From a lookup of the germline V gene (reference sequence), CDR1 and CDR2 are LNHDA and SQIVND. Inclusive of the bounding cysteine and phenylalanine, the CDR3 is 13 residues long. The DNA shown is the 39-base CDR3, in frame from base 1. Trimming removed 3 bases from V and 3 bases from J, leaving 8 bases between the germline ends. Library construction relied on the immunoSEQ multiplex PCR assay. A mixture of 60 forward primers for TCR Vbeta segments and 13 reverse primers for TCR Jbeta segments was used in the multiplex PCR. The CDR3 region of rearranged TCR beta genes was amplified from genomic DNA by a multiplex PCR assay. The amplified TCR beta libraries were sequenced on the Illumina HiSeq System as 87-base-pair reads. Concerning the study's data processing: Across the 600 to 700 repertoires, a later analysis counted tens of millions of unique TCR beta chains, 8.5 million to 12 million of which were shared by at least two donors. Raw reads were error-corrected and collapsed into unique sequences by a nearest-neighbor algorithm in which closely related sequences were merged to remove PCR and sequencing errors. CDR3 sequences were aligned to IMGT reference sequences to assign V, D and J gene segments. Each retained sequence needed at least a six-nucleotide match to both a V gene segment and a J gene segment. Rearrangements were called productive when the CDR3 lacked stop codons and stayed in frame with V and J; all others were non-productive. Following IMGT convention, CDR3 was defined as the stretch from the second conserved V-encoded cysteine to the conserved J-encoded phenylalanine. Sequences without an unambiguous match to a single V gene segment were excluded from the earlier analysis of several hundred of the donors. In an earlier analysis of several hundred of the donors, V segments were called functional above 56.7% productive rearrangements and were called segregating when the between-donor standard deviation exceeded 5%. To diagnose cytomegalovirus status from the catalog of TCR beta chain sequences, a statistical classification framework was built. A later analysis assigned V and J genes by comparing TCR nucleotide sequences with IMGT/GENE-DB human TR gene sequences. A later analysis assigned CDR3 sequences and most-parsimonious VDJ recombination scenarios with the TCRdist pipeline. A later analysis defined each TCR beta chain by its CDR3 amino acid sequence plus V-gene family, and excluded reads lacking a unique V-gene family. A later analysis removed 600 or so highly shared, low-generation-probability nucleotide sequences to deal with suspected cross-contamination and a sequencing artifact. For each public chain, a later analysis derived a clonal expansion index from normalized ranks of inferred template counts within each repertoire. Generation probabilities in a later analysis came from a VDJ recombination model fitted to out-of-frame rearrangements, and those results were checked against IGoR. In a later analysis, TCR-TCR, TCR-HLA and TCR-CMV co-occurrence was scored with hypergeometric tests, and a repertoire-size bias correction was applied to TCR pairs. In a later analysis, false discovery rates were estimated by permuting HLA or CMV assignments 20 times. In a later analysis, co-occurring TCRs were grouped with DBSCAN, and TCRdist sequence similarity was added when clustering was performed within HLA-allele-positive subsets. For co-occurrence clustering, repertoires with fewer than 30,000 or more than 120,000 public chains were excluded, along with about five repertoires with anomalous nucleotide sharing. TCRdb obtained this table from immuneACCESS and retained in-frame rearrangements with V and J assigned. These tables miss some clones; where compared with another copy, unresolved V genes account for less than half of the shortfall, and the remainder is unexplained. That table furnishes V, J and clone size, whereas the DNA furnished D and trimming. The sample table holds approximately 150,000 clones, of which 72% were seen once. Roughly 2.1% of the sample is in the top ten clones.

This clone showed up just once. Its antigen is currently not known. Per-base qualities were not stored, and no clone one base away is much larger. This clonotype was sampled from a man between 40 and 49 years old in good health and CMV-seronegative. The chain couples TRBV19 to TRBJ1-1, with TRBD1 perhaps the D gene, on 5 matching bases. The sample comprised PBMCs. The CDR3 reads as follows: CASSMTGDTEAFF. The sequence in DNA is TGTGCCAGTAGTATGACGGGGGACACTGAAGCTTTCTTT.